This T cell receptor beta chain was recovered during a study of OX40 agonist ivuxolimab in advanced cancers. For the study at large: Given to patients was ivuxolimab, an agonistic anti-OX40 (CD134) antibody. A history of anti-PD-1, anti-PD-L1 or anti-CTLA-4 therapy was acceptable, and 40% had some.

Details on this clone: Its target is not known.

Some clones are missing from TCRdb's copy, which holds only in-frame ones; the method was immunoSEQ multiplex PCR. Of more than 50,000 clones listed, 84% are singletons. Study conclusions and caveats: Compared with CD4+, CD8+ T cells on average had more expanded clones.

CDR1 SGHAT and CDR2 FQNNGV come from the germline V gene. Losses at the gene ends were 5 bases for V and 3 bases for J; bases not matched to a gene: 6. The CDR3 is made up of 14 amino acids. J is TRBJ1-2 and V is TRBV11-2, with 7 bases aligning to TRBD1. Sample: CD4+ or CD8+ T cells sorted from blood, taken in a trial of the OX40 agonist ivuxolimab. The receptor's source is an adult with an advanced solid tumor such as melanoma, head and neck, liver or kidney cancer. Here the CDR3 reads CASSQGGMDYGYTF. CDR3 DNA sequence: TGTGCCAGCAGCCAGGGGGGCATGGACTATGGCTACACCTTC.